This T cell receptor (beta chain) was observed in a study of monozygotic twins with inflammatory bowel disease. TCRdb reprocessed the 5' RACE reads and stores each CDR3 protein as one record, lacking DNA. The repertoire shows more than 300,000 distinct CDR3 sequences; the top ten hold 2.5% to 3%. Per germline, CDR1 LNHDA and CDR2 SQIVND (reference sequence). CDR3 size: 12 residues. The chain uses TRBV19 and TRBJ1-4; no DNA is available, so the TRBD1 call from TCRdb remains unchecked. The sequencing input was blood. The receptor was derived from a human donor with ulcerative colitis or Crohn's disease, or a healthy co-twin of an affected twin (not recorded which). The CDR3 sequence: CASSFRAAALFF.